This TCR beta chain was sequenced during a study of OX40 agonist ivuxolimab in advanced cancers. This clone was found a few times. The protocol was immunoSEQ multiplex PCR, while the TCRdb copy is restricted to in-frame clones and leaves out a portion. The sample consists of 70,000 to 95,000 clones, around 90% of them appearing once. The receptor's source is an adult with an advanced solid tumor such as melanoma, head and neck, liver or kidney cancer. The specimen was CD4+ or CD8+ T cells sorted from blood, collected in a trial of the OX40 agonist ivuxolimab.

The DNA for the CDR3 is TGTGCCAGCAGGGGAGCCGGGACAGTGCTCCCCCAGCATTTT. Protein sequence: CASRGAGTVLPQHF. The chain links TRBV28 to TRBJ1-5, with 7 bases lining up with TRBD1. This CDR3 has 14 residues. The J segment lost 10 bases and the V segment lost 6 bases, leaving 12 bases of the junction unmatched. Germline values: CDR1 MDHEN, CDR2 SYDVKM. The variable domain in full, completed from reference TRBV28 and TRBJ1-5, reads DVKVTQSSRYLVKRTGEKVFLECVQDMDHENMFWYRQDPGLGLRLIYFSYDVKMKEKGDIPEGYSVSREKKERFSLILESASTNQTSMYLCASRGAGTVLPQHFGDGTRLSIL.